The sample holds a few counts of the clone carrying this T cell receptor (beta chain). The antigen remains undetermined. This sample is part of a study of a mutant IDH1 vaccine in newly diagnosed glioma. On the study more broadly: Beforehand, treatment had been radiotherapy, temozolomide, or both; the majority received both. Week 35 was safety follow-up visit V12; week 47 was end-of-study visit V13.

Method: immunoSEQ multiplex PCR; TCRdb's copy keeps in-frame clones and lacks some. The data contain roughly 49,000 clones, almost 95% of them singletons. This sample's time point: week 35, safety follow-up. The content of each vaccine dose was 300 ug of mutant IDH1 20-mer peptide, and topical imiquimod accompanied it. V was pared by 4 bases and J by 7 bases, with 11 bases of the junction left unmatched. Germline CDR1 reads SGHAT; CDR2 reads FQNNGV. This CDR3 region has 15 residues. This sequence joins TRBV11-2 and TRBJ2-5; 8 bases align to TRBD2. This clonotype was sampled from a man over 45 with glioma. Sequenced material: PBMCs, taken from a glioma patient whose treatment included an IDH1 peptide vaccine. For the CDR3, the DNA is TGTGCCAGCAGCTCCCTCCGGGATAGCGGGACGACCCAGTACTTC. Its translation: CASSSLRDSGTTQYF.